This T cell receptor beta chain was recorded in a study of blood T cells in healthy people across ages. Study-level results: Both naive CD4+ cell counts and diversity were greater in long-lived donors than in aged donors.

Peripheral blood from each donor was collected in a volume of about 9.9 milliliters. Next came a second PCR, run for roughly 7 to 12 cycles, which used a sample-barcoded 5' primer along with a J-beta primer mix. TCRdb redid the calling of the 5' RACE reads with MiXCR, one entry per CDR3 protein. Among 750,000 to 850,000 distinct CDR3 sequences listed, approximately 25% were seen once. This clonotype was detected only a few times. Its antigen is as yet unknown. V lost 7 bases and J lost 9; bases outside the gene matches: 7. The length of the CDR3 is 15 residues. CDR1 is MNHEY, CDR2 SVGEGT, per germline. These same data were also listed under a study on T cells of mothers and their children.

This rearrangement joins TRBV6-2 or TRBV6-3 to TRBJ2-4, with TRBD2 matching 15 bases. The sample consisted of blood. This TCR came from a boy aged 5 to 17 in good health. The CDR3 region is CASNQGLAGGGIQYF. In nucleotides, the CDR3 is TGTGCCAGCAACCAGGGACTAGCGGGAGGTGGCATTCAGTACTTC.